The clone carrying this TCR beta chain is a singleton in its sample. Its antigen remains unknown. J was trimmed by 3 bases and V by 6 bases; bases with no gene match: 7. The CDR3 is made up of 14 amino acids. CDR1 is SGHTA and CDR2 is FQGNSA in the germline V gene. 60 Vbeta and 13 Jbeta primers were used in PCR. Sequencing was performed with immunoSEQ multiplex PCR; in TCRdb, only in-frame clones are kept and a portion is missing. Among a few hundred thousand clones listed, more than 60% were seen once. This sample is part of a study of cytomegalovirus exposure and HLA in healthy donors. Whole-study results and caveats: Later analysis found that TCR beta chains associated with HLA were more clonally expanded than other, equally common chains. HLA alleles showed associations with 16,951 TCR beta sequences in a later analysis, at a 0.05 false discovery rate.

The sequence was collected from a woman aged 30 to 39 in good health and CMV-seronegative. The chain carries TRBV7-2 and TRBJ1-2, with 7 bases identical to TRBD1. Source material: PBMCs. CDR3 in DNA: TGTGCCAGCAGGCTTCGACAGGGAGACTATGGCTACACCTTC. Translated: CASRLRQGDYGYTF.